This TCR beta chain was sequenced for a study of T cell responses to AZD1222 COVID-19 vaccine. For this clone: As yet, its antigen is unknown.

The CDR3 runs 16 residues. Trimming stripped 0 bases from V and 3 bases from J, with 13 bases between. Germline lookup yields CDR1 SGHRS and CDR2 YFSETQ. The data were produced by immunoSEQ multiplex PCR, yet TCRdb's version contains in-frame clones alone and is incomplete. The table has 90,000 to 150,000 clones, 80% to 90% seen once. Findings and limits, study-wide: Donors, mostly white British, included more females; clonal diversity was possibly underestimated.

Material: peripheral blood, obtained on day 0 of AZD1222 vaccination. The TCR sequence derives from an adult in good health. The V call is TRBV5-1, the J call TRBJ1-5; D is uncertain. CDR3: CASSLAGPENNQPQHF. For the CDR3, the DNA is TGCGCCAGCAGCTTGGCAGGACCGGAAAACAATCAGCCCCAGCATTTT.